The source of this T cell receptor (beta chain) is a study of T cell responses to AZD1222 COVID-19 vaccine. The CDR3 runs 15 residues. CDR1 is LNHDA and CDR2 is SQIVND in the germline V gene (reference sequence). The V end was cut by 2 bases, the J end by 3 bases, with 13 bases between. Clones were read by immunoSEQ multiplex PCR, and TCRdb kept only the in-frame ones, dropping some. The sample lists approximately 150,000 clones, about 92% occurring once. General study results and limits: Within unmutated variant regions lay the reported targets of nearly half of spike-specific TCRs. Possibly, clonal diversity was underestimated; donors were largely white British and included more females.

Notes on this clone: The antigen is unknown.

The sequence was obtained from an adult who received the AZD1222 COVID-19 vaccine. Sequences were derived from peripheral blood, sampled 28 days after the second AZD1222 dose. The rearrangement links TRBV19 to TRBJ1-2, with D tentatively TRBD1 (5 bases). The CDR3 DNA reads TGTGCCAGTAGTATACAGGGACCGACGGACTATGGCTACACCTTC. Its translation is CASSIQGPTDYGYTF.